The clone carrying this T cell receptor (beta chain) was recorded at least ten times. Its specificity is not known. With the read ending 3 residues before the CDR3 end, the germline J gene is used to fill in that end. The data were obtained in a study of T cell clonality in common variable immunodeficiency. The table came from immunoSEQ multiplex PCR; TCRdb's copy has only in-frame clones and leaves some out. Sampling found about 28,000 clones, none seen once. General study points: In common variable immunodeficiency, TCR beta chains reportedly carried fewer deletions and N-nucleotide insertions.

The V gene end was trimmed by 5 bases and the J gene end by 2 bases; junction bases not matched to a gene: 11. Germline values: CDR1 LNHDA, CDR2 SQIVND (reference sequence). The CDR3 is 16 residues long. This receptor was taken from a human donor with common variable immunodeficiency. V usage is TRBV19 and J usage is TRBJ1-1, with 7 bases lining up with TRBD1. Source material: peripheral blood mononuclear cells. The sequenced CDR3 bases are TGTGCCAGTAGTTTATCGGGACAGCGAGTCAACACTGAA. It yields the protein CASSLSGQRVNTE. The full CDR3 protein is CASSLSGQRVNTEAFF.